A single sample is the source of the 9 T cell receptor beta chains below, sequenced in a study of identical twins. TCRdb analysed the 5' RACE reads with MiXCR anew, one entry per CDR3 protein. Of about 890,000 distinct CDR3 sequences in the sample, about 12% were seen once. The sample was also reused in another study, on yellow fever vaccine responses in identical twins.

Sequenced material: PBMCs. These receptors all stem from a young woman in good health.

This clonotype showed up just a few times. The chain combines TRBV11-2 with TRBJ2-1; D gene uncertain. The CDR3 has 15 residues. The V and J ends lost 4 bases and 3 bases respectively, with 13 bases between them. Germline CDR1 reads SGHAT; CDR2 reads FQNNGV. This CDR3 is CASSSFGGLYNEQFF. The DNA of the CDR3 is TGTGCCAGCAGCTCGTTCGGTGGGCTCTACAATGAGCAGTTCTTC.

This clonotype was counted between two and nine times. The DNA for the CDR3 is TGTGCCAGCAGTTTAGGGGGACAGGGGTGGACCGGGGAGCTGTTTTTT. It translates to CASSLGGQGWTGELFF. The chain recombines TRBV27 with TRBJ2-2; 10 bases are a match to TRBD1. CDR1 MNHEY and CDR2 SMNVEV come from the germline V gene (reference sequence). There are 16 residues in the CDR3. Trimming took 2 bases from V and 5 from J; bases not matched to a gene: 5.

The chain has TRBV5-1 and TRBJ2-3; perhaps TRBD1 as D (6 bases). Germline V gives CDR1 SGHRS, CDR2 YFSETQ. V was cut by 3 bases and J by 4 bases, with 15 bases left in between. The CDR3 is made up of 15 amino acids. The CDR3 DNA is TGCGCCAGCAGCTACAGGGATATAAGTTCAGATACGCAGTATTTT. Residues: CASSYRDISSDTQYF.

This clonotype has more than one count but fewer than ten. This chain connects TRBV11-3 to TRBJ2-3; TRBD2 aligns across 10 bases. Germline V gene data show CDR1 as SGHNT and CDR2 as YENEEA. The CDR3 is made up of 16 amino acids. Germline trimming cut 6 bases from V and 3 bases from J; bases unmatched to any gene: 9. The CDR3 here is CASSRGLASLTDTQYF. The CDR3 DNA reads TGTGCCAGCAGTCGGGGACTAGCGTCACTTACAGATACGCAGTATTTT.

Only a few counts were recorded for this clonotype. The rearrangement joins TRBV20-1 to TRBJ2-1; D perhaps matches TRBD2 (6 bases). Trimming left V 6 bases short and J 2 bases short, with 23 bases between. This CDR3 region has 17 residues. In germline, CDR1 is DFQATT, CDR2 SNEGSKA (reference sequence). The CDR3 sequence is CSAYPIWGGGTYNEQFF. The DNA for the CDR3 is TGCAGTGCATACCCGATTTGGGGTGGAGGGACCTACAATGAGCAGTTCTTC.

The chain uses TRBV28 and TRBJ1-1, with D possibly being TRBD1 (5 bases). The CDR3 contains 14 residues. V gave up 7 bases and J gave up 4 bases, with 16 bases separating them. Germline values: CDR1 MDHEN, CDR2 SYDVKM. The CDR3 here is CASTSGGIVTEAFF. As DNA, the CDR3 is TGTGCCAGCACTTCGGGGGGGATCGTCACTGAAGCTTTCTTT.

At least ten counts were recorded for this clonotype. The CDR3 DNA sequence: TGTGCCAGCAGTTCAAACAGGGGGGACACCGGGGAGCTGTTTTTT. Its protein is CASSSNRGDTGELFF. This sequence joins TRBV12-3 or TRBV12-4 and TRBJ2-2, with 8 nucleotides matching TRBD1. The CDR3 length is 15 residues. V dropped 4 bases and J dropped 3; count of bases not matched to a gene: 4.

This clonotype came up a few times. For the CDR3, the DNA is TGTGCCAGCAGCTGGGGCTTAGCGGGGAGGGCCGGTACAGATACGCAGTATTTT. It is translated as CASSWGLAGRAGTDTQYF. This rearrangement joins TRBV7-6 to TRBJ2-3; 8 bases agree with TRBD2. Trimming cost V 4 bases and J 3 bases; bases outside gene matches: 15. The CDR3 runs to 18 residues. Germline CDR1 reads SGHVS; CDR2 reads FNYEAQ.

The chain couples TRBV29-1 to TRBJ2-1; TRBD2 agrees at 15 bases. After removal of 4 bases from V and 7 bases from J, the junction contained 5 bases not matched to a gene. Germline values: CDR1 SQVTM, CDR2 ANQGSEA. CDR3 length: 15 residues. The CDR3 DNA reads TGCAGCGTTGGGGTTGGGACTAGCGGGAGGAATGAGCAGTTCTTC. This sequence encodes CSVGVGTSGRNEQFF.